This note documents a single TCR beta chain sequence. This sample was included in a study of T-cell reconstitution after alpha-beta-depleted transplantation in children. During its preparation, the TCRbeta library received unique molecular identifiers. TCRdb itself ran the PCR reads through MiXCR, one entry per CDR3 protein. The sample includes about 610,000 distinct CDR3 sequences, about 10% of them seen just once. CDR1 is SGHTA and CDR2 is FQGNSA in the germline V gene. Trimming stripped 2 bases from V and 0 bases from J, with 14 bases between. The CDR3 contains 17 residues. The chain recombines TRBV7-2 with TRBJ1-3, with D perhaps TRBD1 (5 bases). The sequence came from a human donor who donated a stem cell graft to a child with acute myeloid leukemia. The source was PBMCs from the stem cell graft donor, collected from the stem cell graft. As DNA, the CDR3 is TGTGCCAGCAGCTTAAAACGACGACAGATCTCTGGAAACACCATATATTTT. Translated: CASSLKRRQISGNTIYF.